This is a list of T cell receptor beta chains from one sample in a study of shared clonotypes between healthy human individuals. Assay used: immunoSEQ multiplex PCR; TCRdb lists only in-frame clones, some missing. The data contain approximately 100,000 clones, under 70% of them singletons. Sequenced sample: memory CD8+ T cells sorted from blood. Receptors were obtained from a young woman in good health. CDR3s include the opening cysteine and the closing phenylalanine or tryptophan. The order of the fields is D gene, clone size, V gene, J gene, CDR3 protein, CDR3 DNA. The D gene is left open where the match is weak. Clone size is given for some rows only: seen once, a few or many times, or a class if the clone is expanded.

NA,once,TRBV5-8,TRBJ2-1,CASSLGPVRGDEYNEQFF,TGTGCCAGCAGCTTGGGACCTGTGAGAGGGGACGAATACAATGAGCAGTTCTTC
TRBD2,few,TRBV6-4,TRBJ2-1,CASSDSTGGSEQFF,TGTGCCAGCAGTGACTCGACGGGGGGATCTGAGCAGTTCTTC
TRBD2,once,TRBV28,TRBJ2-7,CASSLSGTSVYEQYF,TGTGCCAGCAGTCTGTCCGGGACTAGCGTCTACGAGCAGTACTTC
TRBD1,NA,TRBV2,TRBJ1-2,CASSGTGANYGYTF,TGTGCCAGCAGTGGGACAGGAGCTAACTATGGCTACACCTTC
NA,NA,TRBV28,TRBJ1-2,CASSLFSWGPSGYTF,TGTGCCAGCAGTTTATTCTCCTGGGGTCCCTCTGGCTACACCTTC
TRBD1,NA,TRBV27,TRBJ2-1,CASSLKLGGQGRFEQFF,TGTGCCAGCAGTTTAAAGTTAGGGGGACAGGGTCGTTTTGAGCAGTTCTTC
TRBD2,NA,TRBV29-1,TRBJ2-7,CSVDHGRGHEQYF,TGCAGCGTTGATCACGGGAGGGGTCACGAGCAGTACTTC
TRBD1,NA,TRBV29-1,TRBJ2-3,CSVATGTGGFTDTQYF,TGCAGCGTTGCAACCGGGACAGGGGGTTTTACAGATACGCAGTATTTT
TRBD2,NA,TRBV5-1,TRBJ2-5,CASSSGLAALQETQYF,TGCGCCAGCAGCTCCGGACTAGCGGCTCTACAAGAGACCCAGTACTTC
NA,NA,TRBV5-1,TRBJ2-1,CASSSWKGPPAYNEQFF,TGCGCCAGCAGCTCTTGGAAGGGGCCCCCAGCCTACAATGAGCAGTTCTTC
NA,few,TRBV25-1,TRBJ2-2,CASSSEGGTGELFF,TGTGCCAGCAGCAGCGAAGGGGGCACCGGGGAGCTGTTTTTT
TRBD2,few,TRBV19,TRBJ2-1,CASTAPEAGGPGEQFF,TGTGCCAGTACCGCCCCGGAAGCGGGAGGGCCAGGTGAGCAGTTCTTC
NA,NA,TRBV2,TRBJ1-2,CASRVSGPSETTF,TGTGCCAGCAGGGTGTCGGGTCCGAGTGAGACCACCTTC
TRBD1,NA,TRBV30,TRBJ1-5,CAWSGPGTVNQPQHF,TGTGCCTGGAGTGGACCCGGGACAGTCAATCAGCCCCAGCATTTT
NA,many,TRBV11-3,TRBJ2-3,CASSLEWAGGSTDTQYF,TGTGCCAGCAGCTTAGAATGGGCAGGGGGGAGCACAGATACGCAGTATTTT
TRBD1,once,TRBV10-3,TRBJ2-3,CATYGTGGIDTQYF,TGTGCCACGTACGGGACAGGGGGAATAGATACGCAGTATTTT
NA,NA,TRBV2,TRBJ2-7,CARPYEQYF,TGTGCCAGACCCTACGAGCAGTACTTC
NA,NA,TRBV7-3,TRBJ1-3,CASSLAGAQGNTIYF,TGTGCCAGCAGCTTGGCTGGGGCGCAGGGAAACACCATATATTTT
NA,NA,TRBV15,TRBJ2-7,CATSRDRYRASYEQYF,TGTGCCACCAGCAGAGATAGGTACAGGGCTTCCTACGAGCAGTACTTC
NA,NA,TRBV6-1,TRBJ2-1,CASSETPEASSYNEQFF,TGTGCCAGCAGTGAAACCCCCGAGGCTAGCTCCTACAATGAGCAGTTCTTC
NA,NA,TRBV28,TRBJ2-1,CASSLPNYNEQFF,TGTGCCAGCAGTTTACCCAATTACAATGAGCAGTTCTTC
NA,few,TRBV30,TRBJ2-2,CAWVGNTGELFF,TGTGCCTGGGTGGGGAACACCGGGGAGCTGTTTTTT
TRBD2,once,TRBV19,TRBJ2-1,CASSIAGLALLDQFF,TGTGCCAGTAGTATCGCCGGACTAGCGCTCTTGGATCAGTTCTTC
NA,medium-sized,TRBV6-1,TRBJ2-1,CASMAGEEHNEQFF,TGTGCCAGCATGGCAGGGGAGGAACACAATGAGCAGTTCTTC
NA,NA,TRBV30,TRBJ2-7,CAWSVFSGKEQYF,TGTGCCTGGAGTGTATTTTCAGGGAAGGAGCAGTACTTC
TRBD2,NA,TRBV27,TRBJ2-1,CASRSVSGSSPVNEQFF,TGTGCCAGCAGATCCGTCAGCGGGAGCTCCCCGGTAAATGAGCAGTTCTTC
TRBD2,NA,TRBV5-5,TRBJ2-7,CASSYAGTRGYEQYF,TGTGCCAGCAGCTATGCGGGGACTAGAGGCTACGAGCAGTACTTC
NA,once,TRBV5-1,TRBJ2-2,CASSLEGYTGELFF,TGCGCCAGCAGCTTAGAGGGGTACACCGGGGAGCTGTTTTTT
TRBD2,NA,TRBV27,TRBJ2-1,CASSGGVSGSFNEQFF,TGTGCCAGCAGTGGGGGTGTTAGCGGGAGTTTCAATGAGCAGTTCTTC
NA,NA,TRBV28,TRBJ2-1,CASSLSNTDQQFF,TGTGCCAGCAGTTTATCTAACACGGATCAGCAGTTCTTC
NA,NA,TRBV7-9,TRBJ2-5,CASSLLPGTQYF,TGTGCCAGCAGCCTTCTTCCGGGGACCCAGTACTTC
TRBD1,NA,TRBV29-1,TRBJ2-7,CSVWVVGQGSYEQYF,TGCAGCGTCTGGGTTGTGGGACAGGGGAGCTACGAGCAGTACTTC
NA,few,TRBV25-1,TRBJ2-1,CASSSTEQFF,TGTGCCAGCAGTTCGACTGAGCAGTTCTTC
NA,many,TRBV28,TRBJ1-5,CASRTADKALQPQHF,TGTGCCAGCAGAACCGCCGACAAGGCTCTTCAGCCCCAGCATTTT
NA,NA,TRBV11-2,TRBJ2-7,CASSPKPGQTYEQYF,TGTGCCAGCAGCCCAAAGCCGGGACAAACCTACGAGCAGTACTTC
NA,NA,TRBV19,TRBJ1-5,CASSAGRLGNQPQHF,TGTGCCAGTAGTGCTGGCAGGTTGGGCAATCAGCCCCAGCATTTT
TRBD2,NA,TRBV10-2,TRBJ2-7,CASSPGLANYEQYF,TGCGCCAGCTCGCCGGGACTAGCCAACTACGAGCAGTACTTC
TRBD2,NA,TRBV7-9,TRBJ2-1,CASSPPKSSGRANEQFF,TGTGCCAGCAGCCCGCCCAAATCTAGCGGGAGGGCTAATGAGCAGTTCTTC
NA,NA,TRBV29-1,TRBJ2-1,CSVEGAEGGSSYNEQFF,TGCAGCGTTGAAGGGGCGGAGGGGGGGAGCTCCTACAATGAGCAGTTCTTC
NA,NA,TRBV20-1,TRBJ2-5,CSASGRETQYF,TGCAGTGCTTCCGGGAGAGAGACCCAGTACTTC
TRBD2,NA,TRBV4-1,TRBJ2-1,CASSQDSWRSSGSFEQFF,TGCGCCAGCAGCCAAGATTCATGGCGGAGTAGCGGGAGTTTTGAGCAGTTCTTC
NA,NA,TRBV6-1,TRBJ1-2,CASGSLRGRYTF,TGTGCCAGCGGTTCCCTCAGGGGACGCTACACCTTC
TRBD2,few,TRBV28,TRBJ2-7,CASSLGLAGDEQYF,TGTGCCAGCAGCCTCGGACTAGCGGGAGACGAGCAGTACTTC
NA,once,TRBV27,TRBJ1-1,CASSPLHSQTEAFF,TGTGCCAGCAGCCCCCTCCATAGTCAGACTGAAGCTTTCTTT
NA,NA,TRBV5-6,TRBJ1-5,CASSLRPGNQPQHF,TGTGCCAGCAGCCTCCGGCCGGGCAATCAGCCCCAGCATTTT
TRBD1,NA,TRBV28,TRBJ2-7,CASSSARGQSYEQYF,TGTGCCAGCAGTTCGGCGAGGGGGCAATCCTACGAGCAGTACTTC
NA,NA,TRBV15,TRBJ2-1,CATSRGPSPSNEQFF,TGTGCCACCAGCAGAGGACCTTCCCCGTCCAATGAGCAGTTCTTC